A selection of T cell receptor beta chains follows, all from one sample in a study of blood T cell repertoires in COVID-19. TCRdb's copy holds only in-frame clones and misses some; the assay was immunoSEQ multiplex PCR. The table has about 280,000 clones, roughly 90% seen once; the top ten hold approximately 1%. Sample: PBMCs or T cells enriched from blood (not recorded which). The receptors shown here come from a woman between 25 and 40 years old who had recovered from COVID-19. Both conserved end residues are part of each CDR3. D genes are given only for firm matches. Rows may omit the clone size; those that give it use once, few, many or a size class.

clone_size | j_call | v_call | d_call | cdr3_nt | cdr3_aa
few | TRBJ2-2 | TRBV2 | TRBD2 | TGTGCCAGCAACTGGGCCACGACTAGCGGGGGAACCGGGGAGCTGTTTTTT | CASNWATTSGGTGELFF
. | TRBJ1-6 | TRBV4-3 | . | TGCGCCAGCAGCCAAGAGGGGCAGGGGAATTCACCCCTCCACTTT | CASSQEGQGNSPLHF
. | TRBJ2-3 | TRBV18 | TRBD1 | TGTGCCAGCTCACGCTCATGGGACAGGTTTGATACGCAGTATTTT | CASSRSWDRFDTQYF
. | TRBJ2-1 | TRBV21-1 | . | TGTGCCAGCAGTAGCGGATATTACAATGAGCAGTTCTTC | CASSSGYYNEQFF
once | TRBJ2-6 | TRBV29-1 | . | TGCAGCGTTGGAAGGGGCGCGGGGTCTGGGGCCAACGTCCTGACTTTC | CSVGRGAGSGANVLTF
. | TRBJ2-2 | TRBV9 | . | TGTGCCAGCAGCGCCGGGGGGCTAGCGAGAAACACCGGGGAGCTGTTTTTT | CASSAGGLARNTGELFF
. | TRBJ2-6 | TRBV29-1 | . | TGCAGCGTAGCACAGGGAGAGAGTGGGGCCAACGTCCTGACTTTC | CSVAQGESGANVLTF
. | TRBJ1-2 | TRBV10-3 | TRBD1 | TGTGCCATCCCCGGACAGGGCCATGGCTACACCTTC | CAIPGQGHGYTF
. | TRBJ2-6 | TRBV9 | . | TGTGCCAGCAGCCCCCGACACATTGGGGCCAACGTCCTGACTTTC | CASSPRHIGANVLTF
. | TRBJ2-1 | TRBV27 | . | TGTGCCAGCAGCCCCCAAGAGGGCCAGTATACCAATGAGCAGTTCTTC | CASSPQEGQYTNEQFF
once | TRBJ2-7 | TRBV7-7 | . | TGTGCCAGCAGCTTAGCGGGGGGACCTAGCTGCGAGCAGTACTTC | CASSLAGGPSCEQYF
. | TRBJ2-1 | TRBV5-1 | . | TGCGCCAGCAGCTTGTCAGGGAATGAGCAGTTCTTC | CASSLSGNEQFF
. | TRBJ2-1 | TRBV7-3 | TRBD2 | TGTGCCAGCAGCTTATCTAGCGGGGGACTCAATGAGCAGTTCTTC | CASSLSSGGLNEQFF
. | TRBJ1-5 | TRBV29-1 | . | TGCAGTGTGATAGACGGACAGTCTAGCAATCAGCCCCAGCATTTT | CSVIDGQSSNQPQHF
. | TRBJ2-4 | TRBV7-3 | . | TGTGCCATCCAAACAGGGCAGGGATTAGCCAAAAACATTCAGTACTTC | CAIQTGQGLAKNIQYF
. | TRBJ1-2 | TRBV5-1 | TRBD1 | TGCGCCAGCAGCTTGAAGGGGAATTGGGACAGGGGTCGTTTTGGCTACACCTTC | CASSLKGNWDRGRFGYTF
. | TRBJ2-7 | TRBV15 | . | TGTGCCACCAGCGTCGGAGGAGGGGGCGTACATACCTACGAGCAGTACTTC | CATSVGGGGVHTYEQYF
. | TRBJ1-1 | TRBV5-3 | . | TGTGCCAGAAGCTTGGGATTAGGGCAGGGAGGTGTAGGAAACACTGAAGCTTTCTTT | CARSLGLGQGGVGNTEAFF
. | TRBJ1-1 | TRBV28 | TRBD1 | TGTGCCAGCAGTTTAATTGAGGGGGCGCTGGGTATGAACACTGAAGCTTTCTTT | CASSLIEGALGMNTEAFF
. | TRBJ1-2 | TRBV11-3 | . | TGTGCCAGCAGCTTACTCAGGCAGGGGCGGTTCAATGGCTACACCTTC | CASSLLRQGRFNGYTF
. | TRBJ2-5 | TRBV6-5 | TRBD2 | TGTGCCAGCACCGGGGGGGCTAGAGAGACCCAGTACTTC | CASTGGARETQYF
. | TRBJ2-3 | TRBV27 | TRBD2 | TGTGCCAGCACTATTAGCGGGGGGGCCACAGATACGCAGTATTTT | CASTISGGATDTQYF
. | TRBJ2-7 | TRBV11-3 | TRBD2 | TGTGCCAGCAGCTTAGGCCTAGCGGTCACCTACGAGCAGTACTTC | CASSLGLAVTYEQYF
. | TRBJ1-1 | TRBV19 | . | TGTGCCAGTAGTACGCCCCCCGAGGTTGAAGCTTTCTTT | CASSTPPEVEAFF
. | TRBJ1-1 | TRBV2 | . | TGTGCCAGCCCGGTTAGGGGCGCGAACACTGAAGCTTTCTTT | CASPVRGANTEAFF
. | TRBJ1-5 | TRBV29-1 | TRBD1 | TGCAGCGTTAGGACAGGGAGGAATCAGCCCCAGCATTTT | CSVRTGRNQPQHF
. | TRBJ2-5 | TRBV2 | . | TGTGCCAGCAGTCTGTACCAAGAGACCCAGTACTTC | CASSLYQETQYF
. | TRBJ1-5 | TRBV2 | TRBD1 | TGTGCCAGCAGCTGGGACAGTGGTATGGGCAATCAGCCCCAGCATTTT | CASSWDSGMGNQPQHF
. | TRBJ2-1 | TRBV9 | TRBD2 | TGTGCCAGCAGCGTTGAGGGGAGAGCGGGAGTGCAGTTCTTC | CASSVEGRAGVQFF
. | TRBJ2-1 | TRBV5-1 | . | TGCGCCAGCAGCTTGGTACGCGGGACCCCGAGCTCCTACAATGAGCAGTTCTTC | CASSLVRGTPSSYNEQFF
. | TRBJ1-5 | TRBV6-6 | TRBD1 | TGTGCCAGCAGTTCCACAGGGGGCGCATCCAATCAGCCCCAGCATTTT | CASSSTGGASNQPQHF
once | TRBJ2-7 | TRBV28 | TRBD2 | TGTGCCAGCAGTTTGCCGACTAGCGGGGCTACTTCCTACGAGCAGTACTTC | CASSLPTSGATSYEQYF
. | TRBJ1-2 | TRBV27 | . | TGTGCCAGCAGTTATAGCACCTCATATGGCTACACCTTC | CASSYSTSYGYTF
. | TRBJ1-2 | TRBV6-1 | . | TGTGCCAGCAGTTACGGGGGTGGCTACACCTTC | CASSYGGGYTF
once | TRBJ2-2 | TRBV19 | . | TGTGCCAGTAGTATTCCGGGACTTTACCGGGAGCTGTTTTTT | CASSIPGLYRELFF